Shown below are 27 T cell receptor beta chains from a single sample sequenced in a study of cytomegalovirus exposure and HLA in healthy donors. The PCR contained 60 Vbeta and 13 Jbeta primers. The repertoire was sequenced with immunoSEQ multiplex PCR; TCRdb's copy has only in-frame clones and lacks some. The repertoire includes 120,000 or so clones, around 73% of them detected once, and about 8.2% sits in the top ten. Sequenced: PBMCs. The receptors derive from a middle-aged woman in good health and CMV-seropositive.

This clone turned up a few times. The gene calls are TRBV14 and TRBJ2-5, with unresolved D. CDR3 size: 15 residues. CDR1 SGHDN and CDR2 FVKESK come from the germline V gene. Trimming took off 4 bases at V and 2 bases at J, with 14 bases between the two ends. The CDR3 region is CASSLKTVIQETQYF. The CDR3 nucleotides are TGTGCCAGCAGCCTCAAAACGGTGATTCAAGAGACCCAGTACTTC.

The chain employs TRBV2 and TRBJ1-5, with 7 bases lining up with TRBD1. CDR3 length equals 15 residues. Trimming at V came to 5 bases and at J to 1 base, leaving 5 bases not matched to a gene. The germline V gene encodes CDR1 SNHLY and CDR2 FYNNEI. The CDR3 is CASSYSTGSNQPQHF. The CDR3 region has the DNA TGTGCCAGCAGTTACTCGACAGGGAGCAATCAGCCCCAGCATTTT.

The V gene is TRBV6-5, the J gene TRBJ1-2; TRBD1 is a possible D gene (6 bases). This CDR3 is built from 13 residues. Trimming cost V 5 bases and J 7 bases, with 14 bases left between them. Germline CDR1 and CDR2: MNHEY and SVGAGI. Here the CDR3 reads CASSAGVYRGYTF. The CDR3 bases are TGTGCCAGCAGTGCAGGGGTGTATCGTGGCTACACCTTC.

The V call is TRBV10-3, the J call TRBJ1-2; perhaps TRBD1 as D (5 bases). Deletions cut 3 bases from V and 8 bases from J, with 10 bases between. The CDR3 has 12 residues. Per germline, CDR1 ENHRY and CDR2 SYGVKD. In DNA, the CDR3 is TGTGCCATCAGTGACGCAGGGAGGGGCTACACCTTC. Amino acid sequence: CAISDAGRGYTF.

The chain couples TRBV5-4 to TRBJ2-1; D may be TRBD2 (6 bases). V shed 1 base and J shed 5 bases, with 10 bases lying between them. The CDR3 has 14 residues. In germline, CDR1 is SGHNT, CDR2 YYREEE (reference sequence). The CDR3 sequence is CASSLYSGDNEQFF. Written as DNA, the CDR3 is TGTGCCAGCAGCTTGTATAGCGGAGACAATGAGCAGTTCTTC.

V is TRBV9 and J is TRBJ1-2; TRBD1 matches at 7 bases. Trimming removed 3 bases from V and 8 bases from J; junction bases left unmatched: 10. The CDR3 contains 14 residues. Germline lookup yields CDR1 SGDLS and CDR2 YYNGEE. DNA of the CDR3: TGTGCCAGCAGCGGGGGACAGAAGCCGGGAGGCTACACCTTC. Translating gives CASSGGQKPGGYTF.

The chain uses TRBV29-1 and TRBJ2-3, with a tentative D call TRBD1 (6 bases). The CDR3 totals 14 residues. Germline CDR1 SQVTM, CDR2 ANQGSEA. V was clipped by 7 bases and J by 0 bases, with 14 bases between them. The CDR3 sequence is CSGGTPVSTDTQYF. In nucleotides, the CDR3 is TGCAGCGGTGGGACACCAGTTAGCACAGATACGCAGTATTTT.

CDR3 sequence reads: CASSFQTPAGGEAFF. In DNA form, the CDR3 reads TGTGCCAGCAGCTTCCAAACACCGGCCGGCGGTGAAGCTTTCTTT. The chain employs TRBV13 and TRBJ1-1; no clear D. This CDR3 comprises 15 residues. V lost 3 bases to trimming and J lost 7 bases, with 18 bases between them. Germline-derived CDR1 and CDR2 are PRHDT and FYEKMQ (reference sequence).

The chain links TRBV7-4 to TRBJ1-5; the match to TRBD1 covers 8 bases. J lost 3 bases, V lost 2 bases, and 9 bases had no gene match. CDR3 size: 17 residues. Germline V gene lookup returns CDR1 SGHVT and CDR2 SQSDAQ. The CDR3 nucleotides are TGTGCCAGCAGCTTAAGCTTAGGGACAGGCCTCAATCAGCCCCAGCATTTT. This encodes CASSLSLGTGLNQPQHF. The whole variable domain, filled in from reference TRBV7-4 and TRBJ1-5, reads GAGVSQSPRYKVAKRGRDVALRCDSISGHVTLYWYRQTLGQGSEVLTYSQSDAQRDKSGRPSGRFSAERPERSVSTLKIQRTEQGDSAVYLCASSLSLGTGLNQPQHFGDGTRLSIL.

The chain has TRBV4-1 and TRBJ1-2; perhaps TRBD1 as D (5 bases). V gave up 4 bases and J gave up 0 bases, with 12 bases separating them. This CDR3 has 15 residues. Germline V gene data show CDR1 as MGHRA and CDR2 as YSYEKL. CDR3 residues: CASSRGAAPNYGYTF. For the CDR3, the DNA is TGCGCCAGCAGCCGCGGGGCCGCTCCTAACTATGGCTACACCTTC.

The gene calls are TRBV2 and TRBJ2-3; no reliable D call. V lost 5 bases and J lost 2, with 8 bases in between. The germline V gene has CDR1 SNHLY and CDR2 FYNNEI. The CDR3 loop spans 13 amino acids. This CDR3 reads CASSSGFTDTQYF. DNA for the CDR3: TGTGCCAGCAGTTCAGGCTTCACAGATACGCAGTATTTT.

The chain uses TRBV5-4 and TRBJ2-5, with 9 bases matching TRBD1. Germline loops: CDR1 SGHNT, CDR2 YYREEE (reference sequence). Losses at the gene ends were 6 bases for V and 5 bases for J; bases not matched to a gene: 5. The CDR3 contains 13 residues. The CDR3 DNA sequence: TGTGCCAGCAACCAAGACAGGGGGGAGACCCAGTACTTC. Its protein product is CASNQDRGETQYF. The entire variable domain, with the rest obtained from reference TRBV5-4 and TRBJ2-5, is as follows: ETGVTQSPTHLIKTRGQQVTLRCSSQSGHNTVSWYQQALGQGPQFIFQYYREEENGRGNFPPRFSGLQFPNYSSELNVNALELDDSALYLCASNQDRGETQYFGPGTRLLVL.

V usage is TRBV29-1 and J usage is TRBJ1-1, with no clear D. The germline CDR1 and CDR2 sequences are SQVTM and ANQGSEA. The CDR3 runs to 15 residues. V lost 3 bases and J 1 base, leaving 15 bases between the germline ends. The CDR3 coding sequence is TGCAGCGTTGATCCTTCAGGTATCGGGAACACTGAAGCTTTCTTT. Translation gives CSVDPSGIGNTEAFF.

The chain joins TRBV2 to TRBJ2-1, with D possibly matching TRBD2 (5 bases). CDR1 is SNHLY, CDR2 FYNNEI, per germline. The CDR3 spans 12 residues. With 7 bases removed from V and 12 bases from J, the gap between germline ends came to 16 bases. DNA for the CDR3: TGTGCCAGCAAGATTTTCGGGGTTAGGCAGTTCTTC. This sequence encodes CASKIFGVRQFF.

This clone was counted only a few times. V gene TRBV5-4 combines with J gene TRBJ1-1; TRBD1 might be the D (6 bases). V lost 0 bases to trimming and J lost 12 bases, with 15 bases between them. This CDR3 has 13 residues. Germline-derived CDR1 and CDR2 are SGHNT and YYREEE (reference sequence). CDR3 sequence (DNA): TGTGCCAGCAGCTTGGAGACAGGCTCGATAACTTTCTTT. Translated: CASSLETGSITFF.

The V gene is TRBV6-5, the J gene TRBJ1-4; perhaps TRBD1 as D (5 bases). V lost 8 bases, J lost 0 bases, and 13 bases lay in between. CDR3 length equals 15 residues. Germline CDR1 reads MNHEY; CDR2 reads SVGAGI. CDR3 region: CASGSGGATNEKLFF. The DNA for the CDR3 is TGTGCCAGCGGTAGTGGGGGGGCAACTAATGAAAAACTGTTTTTT.

This rearrangement joins TRBV6-5 to TRBJ1-5; 7 positions agree with TRBD1. The CDR3 extends over 14 amino acids. Germline CDR1 reads MNHEY; CDR2 reads SVGAGI. The V and J ends lost 5 bases and 4 bases, in that order; junction bases with no gene match: 5. CDR3 sequence: CASSDRVGNQPQHF. For the CDR3, the DNA is TGTGCCAGCAGTGACAGGGTAGGGAATCAGCCCCAGCATTTT.

This rearrangement joins TRBV12-1 to TRBJ1-1; no check of the table's D call, TRBD1, against the DNA was made. TRBV12-1 is a documented pseudogene. The CDR3 loop spans 14 amino acids. CDR3 loop: CASSPPGQGAEAFF. In DNA form, the CDR3 reads TGTGCCAGCAGCCCCCCGGGACAGGGGGCTGAAGCTTTCTTT.

CDR3 protein: CASSGPRELNSGNTIYF. The CDR3 bases are TGTGCCAGCAGTGGGCCCAGGGAACTAAACTCTGGAAACACCATATATTTT. The chain is built from TRBV28 and TRBJ1-3, with a possible D match to TRBD1 (5 bases). Trimming removed 5 bases from V and 0 bases from J, with 17 bases in between. The CDR3 has 17 amino acids. CDR1 is MDHEN, CDR2 SYDVKM, per germline. Full variable domain (outside the CDR3, taken from reference TRBV28 and TRBJ1-3): DVKVTQSSRYLVKRTGEKVFLECVQDMDHENMFWYRQDPGLGLRLIYFSYDVKMKEKGDIPEGYSVSREKKERFSLILESASTNQTSMYLCASSGPRELNSGNTIYFGEGSWLTVV.

This clone was observed once. V usage is TRBV5-1 and J usage is TRBJ1-1, with a possible D match to TRBD1 (6 bases). Looked up from germline, CDR1 is SGHRS and CDR2 is YFSETQ. The CDR3 runs 15 residues. Trimming took off 7 bases at V and 3 bases at J, with 19 bases between the two ends. CDR3 region: CASHGGGATDTEAFF. CDR3 nucleotide sequence: TGCGCCAGCCACGGTGGGGGGGCTACCGACACTGAAGCTTTCTTT.

The gene calls are TRBV19 and TRBJ2-7; 8 bases fit TRBD1. Looked up from germline, CDR1 is LNHDA and CDR2 is SQIVND (reference sequence). Losses at the gene ends were 6 bases for V and 6 bases for J; bases not matched to a gene: 1. This CDR3 has 11 residues. For the CDR3, the DNA is TGTGCCAGTAGGGACAGGGTCGAGCAGTACTTC. It yields the protein CASRDRVEQYF.

The chain combines TRBV5-4 with TRBJ1-6; D may be TRBD1 (5 bases). Trimming stripped 4 bases from V and 13 bases from J, with 12 bases between. This CDR3 region has 12 residues. The germline CDR1 and CDR2 sequences are SGHNT and YYREEE (reference sequence). This CDR3 reads CASSIPGRPLHF. The CDR3 DNA follows: TGTGCCAGCAGCATACCAGGGCGCCCCCTCCACTTT.

This chain links TRBV6-5 with TRBJ1-5; TRBD1 is a possible D gene (5 bases). The CDR3 has 12 residues. The germline V gene encodes CDR1 MNHEY and CDR2 SVGAGI. V dropped 6 bases and J dropped 4 bases, with 7 bases sitting between them. The CDR3 spells CASRAGNQPQHF. The CDR3 region has the DNA TGTGCCAGCAGAGCAGGGAATCAGCCCCAGCATTTT.

The chain recombines TRBV28 with TRBJ1-1; 8 bases fit TRBD1. V trimming: 5 bases; J trimming: 11 bases; junction bases outside the gene matches: 4. The CDR3 has 11 amino acids. CDR1 is MDHEN, CDR2 SYDVKM, per germline. CDR3 coding DNA: TGTGCCAGCAGTCTGGACAGGGAGGCTTTCTTT. The encoded protein is CASSLDREAFF. Using reference TRBV28 and TRBJ1-1 for the parts outside the CDR3, the full variable domain is DVKVTQSSRYLVKRTGEKVFLECVQDMDHENMFWYRQDPGLGLRLIYFSYDVKMKEKGDIPEGYSVSREKKERFSLILESASTNQTSMYLCASSLDREAFFGQGTRLTVV.

This chain joins TRBV7-8 and TRBJ1-5, with 8 bases lining up with TRBD1. This CDR3 is built from 16 residues. After removal of 1 base from V and 3 bases from J, the junction contained 5 bases not matched to a gene. CDR1 SGHVS and CDR2 FQNEAQ come from the germline V gene. The CDR3 loop reads CASSLVGQAINQPQHF. The CDR3 bases are TGTGCCAGCAGCTTAGTGGGACAGGCTATCAATCAGCCCCAGCATTTT.

Here the CDR3 reads CASSQDVRITGQGNQPQHF. The CDR3 nucleotides read TGCGCCAGCAGCCAAGACGTTCGAATTACAGGACAGGGGAATCAGCCCCAGCATTTT. The chain recombines TRBV4-1 with TRBJ1-5; 9 nucleotides line up with TRBD1. V gave up 0 bases and J gave up 4 bases; unmatched junction bases: 13. The CDR3 extends over 19 amino acids. Germline CDR1 reads MGHRA; CDR2 reads YSYEKL.

CDR3 sequence: CASSLSVAEAFF. CDR3 coding DNA: TGTGCCAGCAGCTTATCGGTTGCTGAAGCTTTCTTT. The J gene is TRBJ1-1, the V gene TRBV7-2; no clear D. The V gene lost 2 bases and the J gene lost 6 bases, with 7 bases spanning the gap. This CDR3 comprises 12 residues. Germline V gives CDR1 SGHTA, CDR2 FQGNSA. The full variable domain, completed using reference TRBV7-2 and TRBJ1-1, is GAGVSQSPSNKVTEKGKDVELRCDPISGHTALYWYRQSLGQGLEFLIYFQGNSAPDKSGLPSDRFSAERTGGSVSTLTIQRTQQEDSAVYLCASSLSVAEAFFGQGTRLTVV.